The 10 T cell receptor beta chains in this list originate from one sample, sequenced in a study of T cell clonality in common variable immunodeficiency. Here immunoSEQ multiplex PCR was the method, and the copy in TCRdb shows in-frame clones only, minus some. This sample carries approximately 64,000 clones, none of them present only once. Material for sequencing was peripheral blood mononuclear cells. These receptors all stem from a person aged 18-69 years in good health.

This clone came up many times. Sequencing ends 3 residues short of the CDR3 end; the germline J gene provides the rest. The chain recombines TRBV15 with TRBJ2-6; D is ambiguous. The CDR3 contains 18 residues. V was shortened by 0 bases and J by 0 bases, with 12 bases between the two germline ends. CDR1 is LNHNV, CDR2 YYDKDF, per germline (reference sequence). CDR3 region: CATSRDADTYSGANVLTF. The CDR3 bases that were read are TGTGCCACCAGCAGAGACGCCGACACATACTCTGGGGCCAACGTC.

This clone was detected ten times or more. The read ends 3 residues before the CDR3 terminus; that terminus is restored from the germline J gene. The chain couples TRBV11-3 to TRBJ1-1; D unresolved. V was pared by 2 bases and J by 7 bases, with 11 bases between. Germline V CDR1 and CDR2: SGHNT, YENEEA. The CDR3 length is 13 residues. Partial CDR3 DNA: TGTGCCAGCAGCTTACTCCCCTCGGGTGAA. Its translation is CASSLLPSGE. The whole CDR3 sequence reads CASSLLPSGEAFF.

Ten or more counts support this clone. The read ends 3 residues early relative to the CDR3; the germline J gene fills the gap. The V and J genes are TRBV14 and TRBJ2-7, with a tentative D call TRBD2 (5 bases). This CDR3 spans 19 amino acids. Germline-derived CDR1 and CDR2 are SGHDN and FVKESK. V was clipped by 0 bases and J by 2 bases, with 23 bases between them. The CDR3 loop is CASSQDSVFAGGAPYEQYF. CDR3 DNA, as far as it was read: TGTGCCAGCAGCCAAGATAGCGTCTTTGCTGGAGGCGCCCCCTACGAG.

This clone was seen repeatedly, ten times or more. The read terminates 3 residues before the CDR3 end, so the remaining end is supplied by the germline J gene. The gene calls are TRBV19 and TRBJ2-2, with 8 bases lining up with TRBD2. The CDR3 has 17 amino acids. The germline CDR1 and CDR2 sequences are LNHDA and SQIVND (reference sequence). V was pared by 3 bases and J by 3 bases, with 9 bases of the junction left unmatched. The part of the CDR3 DNA that was read is TGTGCCAGTAGTATGTGGGCGGGAGGCAGGCACACCGGGGAG. Translated, it gives CASSMWAGGRHTGE. The whole CDR3 protein reads CASSMWAGGRHTGELFF.

In its sample, this clone was seen many times. The CDR3 end is not reached by the read, which stops 3 residues before it; the germline J gene fills it in. The chain is built from TRBV19 and TRBJ2-1, with D possibly TRBD2 on 5 matching bases. Trimming took off 3 bases at V and 0 bases at J, with 9 bases between the two ends. From germline, CDR1 is LNHDA and CDR2 SQIVND (reference sequence). This CDR3 is built from 15 residues. The DNA read from the CDR3 is TGTGCCAGTAGTATCCCGGGGAGCTCCTACAATGAG. This sequence encodes CASSIPGSSYNE. The complete CDR3 sequence is CASSIPGSSYNEQFF.

In this sample, this clone turned up many times. The CDR3 is cut off 3 residues early in the read; its end comes from the germline J gene. The J gene is TRBJ2-5, the V gene TRBV28, with 10 bases fitting TRBD1. The CDR3 loop spans 13 amino acids. Trimming took 7 bases from V and 7 from J; bases not matched to a gene: 6. Per the germline V gene, CDR1 is MDHEN and CDR2 is SYDVKM. The CDR3 here is CASKRQGAVTQYF. The covered CDR3 bases are TGTGCCAGCAAAAGACAGGGGGCAGTGACC. The variable domain in full, completed from reference TRBV28 and TRBJ2-5, reads DVKVTQSSRYLVKRTGEKVFLECVQDMDHENMFWYRQDPGLGLRLIYFSYDVKMKEKGDIPEGYSVSREKKERFSLILESASTNQTSMYLCASKRQGAVTQYFGPGTRLLVL.

This clone was seen ten or more times. The CDR3 end falls 3 residues outside the read, so it is completed with the germline J gene. Other DNA sequences within the sample encode an identical CDR3. The V and J genes are TRBV20-1 and TRBJ1-1, with a possible D match to TRBD1 (6 bases). The CDR3 is 13 amino acids. CDR1 is DFQATT, CDR2 SNEGSKA, per germline (reference sequence). V lost 2 bases and J lost 4, with 11 bases in between. The CDR3 DNA, read in part, is TGCAGTGCTAGACCACAGGGAGCCACTGAA. The encoded protein is CSARPQGATE. In full, the CDR3 reads CSARPQGATEAFF.

This clone was seen repeatedly, ten times or more. The CDR3 end lies 3 residues beyond the end of the read and is filled in from the germline J gene. This chain uses TRBV9 with TRBJ2-1, with D perhaps matching TRBD2 (5 bases). The V end lost 0 bases, the J end lost 6 bases, and 13 bases lay between the germline ends. CDR1 is SGDLS and CDR2 is YYNGEE in the germline V gene. The length of the CDR3 is 15 residues. CDR3 DNA, as far as it was read: TGTGCCAGCAGCGTAGGGGGTTATGGACTCAATGAG. This sequence encodes CASSVGGYGLNE. The full CDR3 is CASSVGGYGLNEQFF.

Many counts were recorded for this clone. Sequencing ends 3 residues short of the CDR3 end; the germline J gene provides the rest. V usage is TRBV5-4 and J usage is TRBJ1-2, with 7 nucleotides matching TRBD1. The CDR3 totals 15 residues. CDR1 is SGHNT, CDR2 YYREEE, per germline (reference sequence). The J segment lost 2 bases and the V segment lost 3 bases, leaving 7 bases of the junction unmatched. The covered CDR3 bases are TGTGCCAGCAGCTCTCGGGACAGACAGAACTATGGC. Translation gives CASSSRDRQNYG. The whole CDR3 reads CASSSRDRQNYGYTF.

At least ten counts were recorded for this clone. The read ends 3 residues before the CDR3 terminus; that terminus is restored from the germline J gene. V is TRBV9 and J is TRBJ1-1; D perhaps matches TRBD1 (5 bases). V was cut by 3 bases and J by 3 bases, with 12 bases left in between. Germline V gene data show CDR1 as SGDLS and CDR2 as YYNGEE. The CDR3 spans 14 residues. The CDR3 spells CASSALRVDTEAFF. Incomplete CDR3 DNA: TGTGCCAGCAGCGCCCTCAGGGTAGACACTGAA.